The 22 T cell receptor beta chains below come from one sample, sequenced in a study of long-term antiretroviral therapy in people with HIV. The immunoSEQ assay was v3.0, run at survey level. Produced via immunoSEQ multiplex PCR; TCRdb's table is partial and in-frame only. The profile covers tens of thousands of clones, with about 94% appearing a single time and under 2.5% taken by the ten largest. The specimen comprised unsorted PBMCs, sampled 9 to 9.5 years after starting antiretroviral therapy. These receptors all come from a man under 40 with HIV.

This clone was counted a few times. The V call is TRBV5-6, the J call TRBJ1-6; 8 bases align to TRBD1. The CDR3 consists of 13 residues. With V trimmed by 4 bases and J by 10 bases, 4 bases remained unmatched. Per the germline V gene, CDR1 is SGHDT and CDR2 is YYEEEE. The CDR3 loop is CASSPDRGSPLHF. CDR3 sequence (DNA): TGTGCCAGCAGCCCCGACAGGGGATCACCCCTCCACTTT.

The chain employs TRBV4-2 and TRBJ1-6; 9 bases are a match to TRBD1. The germline V gene encodes CDR1 LGHNA and CDR2 YNFKEQ. V lost 0 bases, J lost 4 bases, and 7 bases stayed unmatched. CDR3 length equals 18 residues. The CDR3 coding sequence is TGTGCCAGCAGCCAAGATAGGGCCGGGACAGGGTATAATTCACCCCTCCACTTT. This codes for CASSQDRAGTGYNSPLHF.

The V gene is TRBV7-9, the J gene TRBJ1-2; a possible D gene is TRBD1 (5 bases). CDR1 is SEHNR and CDR2 is FQNEAQ in the germline V gene (reference sequence). The V gene lost 3 bases and the J gene lost 4 bases, with 9 bases spanning the gap. The length of the CDR3 is 13 residues. The DNA for the CDR3 is TGTGCCAGCAGCTTGAGGGACGGCTATGGCTACACCTTC. This sequence encodes CASSLRDGYGYTF.

The V and J genes are TRBV6-1 and TRBJ1-2; a possible D gene is TRBD1 (5 bases). V was clipped by 4 bases and J by 1 base, with 16 bases between them. From germline, CDR1 is MNHNS and CDR2 SASEGT. The CDR3 is made up of 16 amino acids. Written as DNA, the CDR3 is TGTGCCAGCAGTGGCGGAGGGCGAAGGGGTAACTATGGCTACACCTTC. Translation gives CASSGGGRRGNYGYTF.

This chain joins TRBV7-2 and TRBJ1-3; no clear D. CDR1 and CDR2 from the germline V gene are SGHTA and FQGNSA. The ends were cut back, 1 base at V and 0 bases at J, with 4 bases in the middle. The CDR3 is 14 amino acids. CDR3 region: CASSLGISGNTIYF. In DNA, the CDR3 is TGTGCCAGCAGCTTAGGAATCTCTGGAAACACCATATATTTT.

V gene TRBV5-1 combines with J gene TRBJ1-3; 7 nucleotides align to TRBD1. The CDR3 length is 14 residues. Germline V gives CDR1 SGHRS, CDR2 YFSETQ. Trimming took 5 bases from V and 4 from J; bases not matched to a gene: 6. CDR3 amino acids: CASRETGTGNTIYF. The CDR3 DNA sequence: TGCGCCAGCAGGGAGACAGGGACCGGAAACACCATATATTTT.

The V and J genes are TRBV5-1 and TRBJ1-1, with D unclear. Germline V CDR1 and CDR2: SGHRS, YFSETQ. V lost 1 base and J lost 4, with 11 bases in between. This CDR3 contains 14 residues. CDR3 DNA sequence: TGCGCCAGCAGCTTGAGTGTGGGTAGCACTGAAGCTTTCTTT. Its translation is CASSLSVGSTEAFF.

The chain couples TRBV5-1 to TRBJ2-7, with 13 bases matching TRBD2. With V trimmed by 9 bases and J by 4 bases, 7 bases remained unmatched. The CDR3 runs 14 residues. The germline gives CDR1 SGHRS, CDR2 YFSETQ. The CDR3 loop is CATKLAGGVYEQYF. The DNA of the CDR3 is TGCGCCACCAAACTAGCGGGGGGGGTGTACGAGCAGTACTTC.

V gene TRBV6-5 combines with J gene TRBJ2-3, with 11 nucleotides matching TRBD2. V gave up 6 bases and J gave up 5 bases; unmatched junction bases: 7. Germline V gene data show CDR1 as MNHEY and CDR2 as SVGAGI. The CDR3 contains 15 residues. CDR3 amino acids: CASRLIAGGRDTQYF. CDR3 DNA: TGTGCCAGCAGACTAATAGCGGGGGGGCGAGATACGCAGTATTTT.

The chain has TRBV27 and TRBJ1-1; 7 nucleotides match TRBD1. Trimming cost V 3 bases and J 7 bases; bases outside gene matches: 8. From germline, CDR1 is MNHEY and CDR2 SMNVEV (reference sequence). The CDR3 runs 14 residues. The CDR3 DNA reads as TGTGCCAGCAGTTTGAACCGGGACAGCTTTGAAGCTTTCTTT. Its protein is CASSLNRDSFEAFF.

J is TRBJ2-2 and V is TRBV10-3; the D gene is possibly TRBD1 (5 bases). The V end was cut by 8 bases, the J end by 1 base, with 20 bases between. This CDR3 spans 17 amino acids. CDR1 and CDR2 from the germline V gene are ENHRY and SYGVKD. The CDR3 DNA is TGTGCCATCGGAATCCAGACAGTGGTAGGGAACACCGGGGAGCTGTTTTTT. As protein: CAIGIQTVVGNTGELFF.

The chain links TRBV10-3 to TRBJ2-7; the match to TRBD1 covers 9 bases. J was trimmed by 0 bases and V by 6 bases; bases with no gene match: 3. CDR1 ENHRY and CDR2 SYGVKD come from the germline V gene. CDR3 length: 14 amino acids. CDR3 nucleotides: TGTGCCATCAGCCGGGACAGGGACTCCTACGAGCAGTACTTC. The encoded protein is CAISRDRDSYEQYF.

The rearrangement links TRBV15 to TRBJ1-2; the D gene is possibly TRBD1 (5 bases). Germline-derived CDR1 and CDR2 are LNHNV and YYDKDF (reference sequence). The CDR3 is 15 residues long. V was cut by 3 bases and J by 8 bases, with 19 bases left in between. The CDR3 nucleotides read TGTGCCACCAGCAGCGGGCGCGGGGACCTTGGGGGCTACACCTTC. Translation gives CATSSGRGDLGGYTF.

The rearrangement links TRBV11-2 to TRBJ1-1; no definite D call. V lost 6 bases, J lost 3 bases, and 14 bases lay in between. Germline-derived CDR1 and CDR2 are SGHAT and FQNNGV. The CDR3 consists of 14 residues. This CDR3 reads CASRPYGEYTEAFF. As DNA, the CDR3 is TGTGCCAGCAGGCCCTACGGGGAGTACACTGAAGCTTTCTTT.

The rearrangement joins TRBV18 to TRBJ2-5; D is uncertain. This CDR3 has 12 amino acids. Germline lookup yields CDR1 KGHSH and CDR2 LQKENI. The V end was cut by 2 bases, the J end by 2 bases, with 3 bases between. The CDR3: CASSPSQETQYF. The DNA for the CDR3 is TGTGCCAGCTCACCATCGCAAGAGACCCAGTACTTC.

The chain couples TRBV5-4 to TRBJ2-1; 10 nucleotides align to TRBD2. This CDR3 comprises 16 residues. CDR1 is SGHNT and CDR2 is YYREEE in the germline V gene (reference sequence). J lost 6 bases, V lost 4 bases, and 10 bases had no gene match. The CDR3: CASSPAGTSDPNEQFF. Written as DNA, the CDR3 is TGTGCCAGCAGCCCGGCCGGGACTAGCGATCCCAATGAGCAGTTCTTC.

The V call is TRBV7-3, the J call TRBJ2-2; TRBD2 matches at 13 bases. V dropped 5 bases and J dropped 3; count of bases not matched to a gene: 6. The V gene's germline CDR1 is SGHTA and CDR2 FQGTGA. The CDR3 covers 17 residues. This CDR3 reads CASSPTGLAGYTGELFF. In DNA form, the CDR3 reads TGTGCCAGCAGCCCGACGGGACTAGCGGGGTACACCGGGGAGCTGTTTTTT.

The J gene is TRBJ1-3, the V gene TRBV7-9; D is perhaps TRBD1 (6 bases). Per the germline V gene, CDR1 is SEHNR and CDR2 is FQNEAQ (reference sequence). Trimming removed 4 bases at V and 6 bases at J, with 16 bases between. The CDR3 runs to 15 residues. The chain's CDR3 is CASSSYLTGVNTIYF. The CDR3 coding sequence is TGTGCCAGCAGCTCCTACCTGACAGGAGTAAACACCATATATTTT.

The chain couples TRBV18 to TRBJ1-1; D is uncertain. Germline values: CDR1 KGHSH, CDR2 LQKENI. V was shortened by 2 bases and J by 4 bases, with 11 bases between the two germline ends. The CDR3 sequence is 14 residues long. CDR3 residues: CASSPGYEGTEAFF. Written as DNA, the CDR3 is TGTGCCAGCTCACCAGGGTATGAGGGCACTGAAGCTTTCTTT. Based on the CDR3 plus reference TRBV18 and TRBJ1-1, the full variable domain is NAGVMQNPRHLVRRRGQEARLRCSPMKGHSHVYWYRQLPEEGLKFMVYLQKENIIDESGMPKERFSAEFPKEGPSILRIQQVVRGDSAAYFCASSPGYEGTEAFFGQGTRLTVV.

This sequence joins TRBV30 and TRBJ1-5; the D gene is possibly TRBD1 (5 bases). The CDR3 spans 15 residues. Germline-derived CDR1 and CDR2 are GTSNPN and SVGIG (reference sequence). V lost 1 base to trimming and J lost 1 base, with 11 bases between them. The CDR3 coding sequence is TGTGCCTGGAGTGCAATGGGGGGGAGCAATCAGCCCCAGCATTTT. Its protein product is CAWSAMGGSNQPQHF.

The rearrangement links TRBV6-1 to TRBJ2-2; D might be TRBD1 (6 bases). The CDR3 runs 15 residues. The germline CDR1 and CDR2 sequences are MNHNS and SASEGT. Trimming shortened V by 6 bases and J by 2 bases, and 13 bases separated the two germline ends. CDR3 DNA sequence: TGTGCCAGCAGCGCCGGGACACAAAACACCGGGGAGCTGTTTTTT. It codes for CASSAGTQNTGELFF.

The CDR3 region is CASSLTGVPTEAFF. As DNA, the CDR3 is TGTGCCAGCAGCTTAACGGGGGTTCCCACTGAAGCTTTCTTT. The chain combines TRBV7-3 with TRBJ1-1; D may be TRBD1 (5 bases). CDR3 length: 14 amino acids. Germline CDR1 and CDR2: SGHTA and FQGTGA. Trimming shortened V by 0 bases and J by 4 bases, and 9 bases separated the two germline ends.